The following is a T cell receptor (beta chain) sequence with its context. The antigen it binds to is not known. Base qualities are not at hand, and no much larger clone is one base apart. Donors were healthy HIV-negative adults with no recently reported acute infections or vaccinations. Every donor was a Caucasian adult residing in Nashville, Tennessee, USA. CD4+ T cells were enriched through magnetic negative selection, after which naive cells were positively selected on CD45RA and the remaining negative fraction served as the memory subset. Blood was collected by leukapheresis, and PBMCs were isolated by Ficoll-Histopaque density gradient centrifugation and then cryopreserved in liquid nitrogen vapor phase. Analytical flow cytometry was used to check the purity and quantity of every magnetically sorted T cell population. Genomic DNA was isolated from every sorted fraction and measured by UV absorbance on a Nanodrop 2000c.

The entry originates in a study of shared clonotypes between healthy human individuals (TCRdb year 2020). In the study overall: The cohort comprised two women and a few men aged 18 to 49 years. To estimate repertoire size and how much clonotype sharing occurs between individuals, the study deeply sequenced the blood TCR repertoires of about 5 healthy adults. To increase sequencing depth and limit assay-specific biases, different laboratories used diverse techniques to prepare libraries and sequence TCR repertoires. For each donor, CD4 naive and CD4 memory were each run on three plates, CD8 naive on two plates, and CD8 memory on one plate. Between about 0.85 and 8.9 billion PBMCs per donor were obtained by leukapheresis.

Using the deep immunoSEQ assay, multiplex PCR amplified TCR CDR3 regions from genomic DNA. Extracted genomic DNA from each cell subset was distributed evenly across all wells of several immunoSEQ 96-well plates, and each plate was treated as a replicate. Each replicate PCR for sorted subsets received about 200 ng genomic DNA, equal to 30,000 or so T cell genomes. Purified libraries were measured with a Qubit 3.0 fluorometer, size-checked on a Bioanalyzer 2100, and measured again with the KAPA Library Quantification kit. Every immunoSEQ 96-well plate was sequenced on a separate single-read 150-cycle Illumina NextSeq 550 flow cell. As for the authors' bioinformatics: Because only junctional sequences without quality scores were contained in the immunoSEQ output, filtering matching that applied to full-length reads could not be performed. To assign V/J genes and CDR3, sequences were annotated against IMGT germline references using PyIR, a Python wrapper for IgBLAST v1.9. Reads with weak V/J assignments (E-value above 1e-6), missing CDR3, stop codons, out-of-frame junctions, or ambiguous translated residues were removed. V3J clonotypes were defined as sequences sharing an identical inferred V gene, J gene, and CDR3 amino acid sequence. The percentage overlap between two repertoires was calculated by dividing the number of shared unique clonotypes by the size of the smaller repertoire. RTK rarefaction, the Chao1 estimator, and Recon v2.1 estimates of unobserved clonotypes were used to assess repertoire richness. Generation probabilities for all TCRbeta clonotypes obtained by the gDNA method from four donors were computed using OLGA. What TCRdb holds here is the immuneACCESS table cut down to in-frame rearrangements. Part of the clones is not present; checked against another copy, under half of the missing clones reflect an unresolved V gene, and the others are unexplained. Clonal size and the V and J genes are those of that table, whereas D and trimming came from the DNA. This sample gives some 1 million clones in total; about three quarters of them show up just once. Together, the top ten hold approximately 1.5% of the sample.

CDR1 is given as SGHDT and CDR2 as YYEEEE, both from the germline V gene. Reading from cysteine to phenylalanine, the CDR3 counts 15 amino acids. The entry retains the CDR3 DNA only, 45 bases that are in frame from base 1. V and J lose 4 bases and 4 bases, and a span of 16 bases separates them. Overall study results and their limits: Across four donors, about 5.2% of naive CD4, around 3.3% of naive CD8, approximately 2.5% of memory CD4, and under 0.45% of memory CD8 clonotypes were shared. Even with the large sequencing depth, rarefaction of the sorted-subset datasets indicated that sequencing was incomplete. Naive subsets generally had larger estimated clonotype richness than memory subsets. The small number of donors limited the genetic and exposure-history diversity represented. Pairwise subsampling led to the expectation that sequencing depth would affect the degree of clonotype sharing among donors. Sampling was restricted to blood, and TCR repertoires in tissues likely differ from the TCR repertoires found in blood. Compared with non-shared clonotypes, the clonotypes found in all four sorted-subset donors had higher generation probabilities.

Material: memory CD4+ T cells sorted from blood. What the cell subset or site label conveys for this sample: CD45RA-negative fraction. In this chain, TRBV5-6 is recombined with TRBJ2-3; TRBD1 is a possible D gene, resting on 6 matching bases. The source is a man aged 18 to 29 in good health. CDR3 protein: CASSTQGIGADTQYF. The bases are TGTGCCAGCAGCACGCAGGGGATTGGCGCAGATACGCAGTATTTT.